This TCR beta chain was recorded in a study of beta chain features in type 1 diabetes. Study conclusions and caveats: It was among patients, rather than healthy donors, that naive, central memory and Treg TCRB repertoires appeared more similar. Type 1 diabetes patients had TCRB CDR3s that were shorter (moderately but significantly so) in all four CD4+ subsets. Sequencing used cDNA, and cells with high TCR expression could therefore be over-represented.

Sequencing targeted expressed TCRB transcripts, as all isolated RNA had been reverse transcribed. Produced via immunoSEQ multiplex PCR; TCRdb's table is partial and in-frame only. The table includes over 200,000 clones, approximately 10% detected once. Trimming took off 3 bases at V and 1 base at J, with 6 bases between the two ends. Germline CDR1 and CDR2: MGHDK and SYGVNS. The CDR3 spans 14 residues. Via the markers CD45RO/CCR7/CD25/CD127/CD95/CD27, stem cell-like memory, regulatory, central memory and naive CD4+ cells were sorted. This clone was detected only a few times. Its antigen is not identified.

Material: naive CD4+ T cells from blood. The genes are TRBV25-1 and TRBJ2-2; D is uncertain. This TCR was sampled from a man younger than 45 with type 1 diabetes. As DNA, the CDR3 is TGTGCCAGCAGTGACTCGGGGAACACCGGGGAGCTGTTTTTT. It translates to CASSDSGNTGELFF.